This TCR beta chain was captured in a study of CD8 T cells in ankylosing spondylitis. General observations from the study: Seemingly characteristic of ankylosing spondylitis blood was a TCR beta motif consisting of roughly 8 highly homologous variants. In peripheral blood, disease-linked CD8+ clones occurred at relatively low frequencies. Matched ankylosing spondylitis synovial fluid reportedly contained a significantly enriched population of disease-linked clones.

With molecular barcodes, quantitative 5'-RACE was used to make the TCR beta libraries. MiXCR was run by TCRdb on the 5' RACE reads, yielding one entry per CDR3 protein. Altogether hundreds of thousands of distinct CDR3 sequences are present, over 8.5% being singletons, with the ten largest covering approximately 6.3%. This clonotype was detected ten times or more. The antigen is not known. V was shortened by 0 bases and J by 2 bases, with 14 bases between the two germline ends. CDR3 length equals 17 residues. Looked up from germline, CDR1 is LGHNA and CDR2 is YSLEER. The receptor was derived from a male donor with ankylosing spondylitis or in good health (not recorded which). The chain is built from TRBV4-3 and TRBJ1-3, with D unclear. Sequencing was performed on blood, either unsorted or a sorted T cell fraction (not recorded which). In DNA form, the CDR3 reads TGCGCCAGCAGCCAAGATTACGGGATCACTCCTGGAAACACCATATATTTT. Translating gives CASSQDYGITPGNTIYF.